This T cell receptor beta chain is drawn from a study of vaccination effects on CD4 cells after COVID-19. For the study at large: Each culture well received about 2 million PBMC. These cells were then cultured in IMDM with 8.5 to 10 IU/ml IL-2 and around 9.6 ug/ml peptides.

Following 10 days of culture, CD4+ T cells were isolated. Half-medium changes using IL-2 medium occurred on days 3 and 7. General observations from the study: Clones induced by infection and by vaccine showed marked clonal contraction late after vaccination. Few convalescent patients were included, and no early post-infection timepoints were sampled.

Here immunoSEQ multiplex PCR was the method, and the copy in TCRdb shows in-frame clones only, minus some. The data show 25,000 to 35,000 clones, 70% to 80% seen once. A note on this clone: Its antigen remains unidentified.

After removal of 1 base from V and 8 bases from J, the junction contained 8 bases not matched to a gene. This CDR3 region has 15 residues. The germline V gene has CDR1 SNHLY and CDR2 FYNNEI. The rearrangement joins TRBV2 to TRBJ1-2, with 9 bases fitting TRBD1. The sequencing here drew on CD4+ T cells from PBMCs cultured without peptide, taken before COVID-19 vaccination. This receptor was identified in a human donor who received a COVID-19 vaccine. CDR3 region: CASSEVQTGGGGYTF. Here the CDR3 DNA reads TGTGCCAGCAGTGAAGTTCAGACAGGGGGAGGAGGCTACACCTTC.